The next 21 T cell receptor beta chains were all read from a single sample in a study of blood T cell repertoires in COVID-19 (dated by TCRdb to 2018 to 2021). Receptor amplification or capture employed the immunoSEQ multiplex PCR assay. In TCRdb, the immuneACCESS table is reduced to in-frame sequences with V and J assigned. These tables do not hold every clone; where another copy was compared, an unresolved V gene accounts for under half, and the others remain unexplained. Present in this sample are 100,000 to 150,000 clones, more than 65% of which were seen just once. The ten largest clones add up to around 2% of the sample. Sequenced: peripheral blood. The receptors were gathered from an older woman with acute or convalescent COVID-19.

V and J are TRBV4-3 and TRBJ1-2; weak D call: TRBD1 (5 bases). Germline V gene lookup returns CDR1 LGHNA and CDR2 YSLEER. The CDR3 is 14 amino acids. V was trimmed by 4 bases and J by 8 bases, leaving 17 bases between them. The CDR3 here is CASSPRSGGDGYTF. The CDR3 nucleotides are TGCGCCAGCAGCCCGCGAAGCGGGGGGGACGGCTACACCTTC.

The V gene is TRBV28, the J gene TRBJ1-3, with D uncertain. CDR3 length equals 19 residues. V was trimmed by 7 bases and J by 0 bases, leaving 25 bases between them. Per germline, CDR1 MDHEN and CDR2 SYDVKM. The CDR3 DNA reads as TGTGCCAGCAACACTCACTCGAAGGGTAGCGTAGTCTCTGGAAACACCATATATTTT. Its protein product is CASNTHSKGSVVSGNTIYF.

The chain is built from TRBV7-8 and TRBJ2-7, with 14 bases identical to TRBD2. The germline gives CDR1 SGHVS, CDR2 FQNEAQ. The CDR3 contains 17 residues. With V trimmed by 4 bases and J by 2 bases, 7 bases remained unmatched. CDR3 loop: CASSSMVTSGRAYEQYF. The CDR3 DNA reads TGTGCCAGCAGCTCGATGGTGACTAGCGGGAGGGCCTACGAGCAGTACTTC.

The chain has TRBV11-2 and TRBJ1-1, with TRBD1 matching over 7 bases. Germline-derived CDR1 and CDR2 are SGHAT and FQNNGV. V shed 1 base, J shed 5 bases, and the junction held 7 bases outside the gene matches. The CDR3 runs to 15 residues. The CDR3 nucleotides read TGTGCCAGCAGCTTAGGTACAGGGGTAGGGACTGAAGCTTTCTTT. This codes for CASSLGTGVGTEAFF.

The chain uses TRBV7-2 and TRBJ2-3; 7 positions match TRBD1. The V and J ends lost 1 base and 4 bases, in that order; junction bases with no gene match: 8. Germline V gives CDR1 SGHTA, CDR2 FQGNSA. This CDR3 has 16 residues. As DNA, the CDR3 is TGTGCCAGCAGCTTAGGAGGGGGCAGGGTGGCAGATACGCAGTATTTT. It encodes CASSLGGGRVADTQYF. Based on the CDR3 plus reference TRBV7-2 and TRBJ2-3, the full variable domain is GAGVSQSPSNKVTEKGKDVELRCDPISGHTALYWYRQSLGQGLEFLIYFQGNSAPDKSGLPSDRFSAERTGGSVSTLTIQRTQQEDSAVYLCASSLGGGRVADTQYFGPGTRLTVL.

A few counts support this clone. The chain joins TRBV16 to TRBJ2-7; tentative D call: TRBD2 (6 bases). The CDR3 spans 11 residues. Germline CDR1 and CDR2: KGHSY and FQNENV. The germline V and J ends were trimmed by 2 bases and 9 bases, with 8 bases remaining between them. The CDR3 nucleotides are TGTGCCAGCAGCCAAGCGGGAAGGCAGTACTTC. Encoded protein: CASSQAGRQYF.

The gene calls are TRBV30 and TRBJ2-5; TRBD1 matches 7 bases. V dropped 0 bases and J dropped 5; count of bases not matched to a gene: 6. The CDR3 spans 14 residues. CDR1 GTSNPN and CDR2 SVGIG come from the germline V gene (reference sequence). The CDR3 region is CAWSVQGSKETQYF. The CDR3 nucleotides read TGTGCCTGGAGTGTACAGGGGAGCAAGGAGACCCAGTACTTC.

The chain links TRBV5-1 to TRBJ1-1, with 7 bases lining up with TRBD1. Germline trimming cut 4 bases from V and 2 bases from J; bases unmatched to any gene: 5. The CDR3 runs to 14 residues. Germline loops: CDR1 SGHRS, CDR2 YFSETQ. This chain's CDR3 is CASSNSGGNTEAFF. CDR3 nucleotide sequence: TGCGCCAGCAGCAACTCAGGGGGTAACACTGAAGCTTTCTTT.

The chain couples TRBV2 to TRBJ2-1, with 11 bases lining up with TRBD2. Looked up from germline, CDR1 is SNHLY and CDR2 is FYNNEI. The CDR3 length is 14 residues. V dropped 7 bases and J dropped 7; count of bases not matched to a gene: 6. The CDR3 is CASNLAGGENEQFF. As DNA, the CDR3 is TGTGCCAGCAATTTAGCGGGAGGGGAGAATGAGCAGTTCTTC.

The genes are TRBV28 and TRBJ1-2; D is ambiguous. V lost 1 base, J lost 4 bases, and 10 bases lay in between. The germline V gene encodes CDR1 MDHEN and CDR2 SYDVKM. CDR3 length: 14 residues. DNA for the CDR3: TGTGCCAGCAGTTTATTGCGGGGAATCTATGGCTACACCTTC. Translation gives CASSLLRGIYGYTF.

V gene TRBV5-5 combines with J gene TRBJ2-7; possibly TRBD1 for D (5 bases). Per germline, CDR1 SGHKS and CDR2 YYEKEE (reference sequence). The CDR3 totals 15 residues. V was clipped by 1 base and J by 0 bases, with 11 bases between them. CDR3 residues: CASSLIQGISYEQYF. CDR3 bases: TGTGCCAGCAGCTTGATCCAGGGAATCTCCTACGAGCAGTACTTC.

The chain is built from TRBV3-1 (or the pseudogene TRBV3-2) and TRBJ2-7, with a possible D match to TRBD2 (6 bases). This CDR3 is built from 13 residues. V lost 3 bases, J lost 5 bases, and 11 bases lay in between. The germline CDR1 and CDR2 sequences are LGHDT and YNNKEL (reference sequence). CDR3 nucleotides: TGTGCCAGCAGCCATACGGACTACAACGAGCAGTACTTC. It encodes CASSHTDYNEQYF.

The genes are TRBV29-1 and TRBJ2-1; TRBD2 matches at 11 bases. The CDR3 runs 15 residues. V dropped 5 bases and J dropped 8; count of bases not matched to a gene: 11. CDR1 and CDR2 (germline): SQVTM, ANQGSEA. In nucleotides, the CDR3 is TGCAGCGTTAGCCTTGTAGCGGGAGGGAGCGATGAGCAGTTCTTC. Translation: CSVSLVAGGSDEQFF.

This clone has ten or more counts. The genes are TRBV10-1 and TRBJ2-3, with D tentatively TRBD1 (6 bases). Trimming removed 3 bases at V and 4 bases at J, with 11 bases between. Per the germline V gene, CDR1 is WNHNN and CDR2 is SYGVQD (reference sequence). The CDR3 runs 14 residues. The CDR3 sequence: CASSEQGSADTQYF. CDR3 in DNA: TGCGCCAGCAGTGAACAGGGTTCGGCAGATACGCAGTATTTT.

The CDR3 here is CASCHRLTNTEAFF. CDR3 nucleotide sequence: TGTGCCAGTTGTCACAGGCTGACGAACACTGAAGCTTTCTTT. J is TRBJ1-1 and V is TRBV19, with D possibly TRBD1 on 5 matching bases. CDR3 length: 14 amino acids. The V gene lost 8 bases and the J gene lost 1 base, with 14 bases spanning the gap. Germline V gene lookup returns CDR1 LNHDA and CDR2 SQIVND (reference sequence).

The gene calls are TRBV6-6 and TRBJ1-5; 9 positions match TRBD1. Germline CDR1 MNHNY, CDR2 SVGAGI (reference sequence). CDR3 length: 14 residues. Trimming cost V 5 bases and J 6 bases; bases outside gene matches: 5. Written as DNA, the CDR3 is TGTGCCAGCAGTGATACAGGGGGCCCTCAGCCCCAGCATTTT. Translation: CASSDTGGPQPQHF.

The gene calls are TRBV5-6 and TRBJ1-2; 8 bases agree with TRBD1. The V gene end was trimmed by 0 bases and the J gene end by 8 bases; junction bases not matched to a gene: 3. CDR3 length: 13 residues. Germline CDR1 is SGHDT and CDR2 is YYEEEE. CDR3 loop: CASSLGQGIGYTF. In nucleotides, the CDR3 is TGTGCCAGCAGCTTGGGACAGGGGATCGGCTACACCTTC.

The chain is built from TRBV19 and TRBJ2-7; 10 nucleotides match TRBD1. Trimming at V came to 5 bases and at J to 3 bases, leaving 7 bases not matched to a gene. The CDR3 is 15 residues long. Germline V CDR1 and CDR2: LNHDA, SQIVND (reference sequence). CDR3 loop: CASSPRDRGIYEQYF. CDR3 sequence (DNA): TGTGCCAGTAGTCCCCGGGACAGGGGAATCTACGAGCAGTACTTC. The full variable domain, its missing parts supplied by reference TRBV19 and TRBJ2-7, is DGGITQSPKYLFRKEGQNVTLSCEQNLNHDAMYWYRQDPGQGLRLIYYSQIVNDFQKGDIAEGYSVSREKKESFPLTVTSAQKNPTAFYLCASSPRDRGIYEQYFGPGTRLTVT.

This chain links TRBV30 with TRBJ1-4, with TRBD1 as a possible D gene (5 bases). Germline assignment: CDR1 GTSNPN and CDR2 SVGIG (reference sequence). The ends were cut back, 2 bases at V and 11 bases at J, with 12 bases in the middle. This CDR3 is 12 amino acids long. CDR3 sequence (DNA): TGTGCCTGGAGTCGAGGACAAAGTAAACTGTTTTTT. This gives the protein CAWSRGQSKLFF.

V and J are TRBV15 and TRBJ2-3; TRBD2 matches 11 bases. Germline V gene sequence: CDR1 LNHNV, CDR2 YYDKDF (reference sequence). The CDR3 extends over 19 amino acids. With V trimmed by 4 bases and J by 3 bases, 15 bases remained unmatched. The CDR3 spells CATSTNPGIAGGKTDTQYF. CDR3 bases: TGTGCCACCAGCACCAACCCCGGGATAGCGGGAGGGAAGACAGATACGCAGTATTTT.

V usage is TRBV4-2 and J usage is TRBJ2-7; TRBD2 matches 9 bases. The CDR3 consists of 15 residues. Trimming at V came to 3 bases and at J to 2 bases, leaving 5 bases not matched to a gene. Germline values: CDR1 LGHNA, CDR2 YNFKEQ. For the CDR3, the DNA is TGTGCCAGCAGCCACCTAGCGGGACCGACCTACGAGCAGTACTTC. Its protein product is CASSHLAGPTYEQYF.